This T cell receptor beta chain was found in a study of blood T cell repertoires in COVID-19. Turning to the study itself: Sample material is recorded as cDNA or gDNA derived from T cells, B-cell-depleted T cells, or PBMCs.

In the authors' methods: From reference gene primer amplification, estimates of nucleated cell counts were derived. TCRdb's copy holds only in-frame clones and misses some; the assay was immunoSEQ multiplex PCR. V, J and clone size reflect that table, while D and trimming were determined from the DNA. The sample holds some 160,000 clones, around 83% seen once. V was clipped by 2 bases and J by 0 bases, with 11 bases between them. This CDR3 contains 16 residues. Germline loops: CDR1 SGHTA, CDR2 FQGTGA. The specimen was peripheral blood. This TCR was recovered from a woman aged 70-85 years who had recovered from COVID-19. The chain uses TRBV7-3 and TRBJ2-1, with D maybe TRBD2 (6 bases). In DNA, the CDR3 is TGTGCCAGCAGCTTACGGCGGGGTAGCTCCTACAATGAGCAGTTCTTC. It codes for CASSLRRGSSYNEQFF.